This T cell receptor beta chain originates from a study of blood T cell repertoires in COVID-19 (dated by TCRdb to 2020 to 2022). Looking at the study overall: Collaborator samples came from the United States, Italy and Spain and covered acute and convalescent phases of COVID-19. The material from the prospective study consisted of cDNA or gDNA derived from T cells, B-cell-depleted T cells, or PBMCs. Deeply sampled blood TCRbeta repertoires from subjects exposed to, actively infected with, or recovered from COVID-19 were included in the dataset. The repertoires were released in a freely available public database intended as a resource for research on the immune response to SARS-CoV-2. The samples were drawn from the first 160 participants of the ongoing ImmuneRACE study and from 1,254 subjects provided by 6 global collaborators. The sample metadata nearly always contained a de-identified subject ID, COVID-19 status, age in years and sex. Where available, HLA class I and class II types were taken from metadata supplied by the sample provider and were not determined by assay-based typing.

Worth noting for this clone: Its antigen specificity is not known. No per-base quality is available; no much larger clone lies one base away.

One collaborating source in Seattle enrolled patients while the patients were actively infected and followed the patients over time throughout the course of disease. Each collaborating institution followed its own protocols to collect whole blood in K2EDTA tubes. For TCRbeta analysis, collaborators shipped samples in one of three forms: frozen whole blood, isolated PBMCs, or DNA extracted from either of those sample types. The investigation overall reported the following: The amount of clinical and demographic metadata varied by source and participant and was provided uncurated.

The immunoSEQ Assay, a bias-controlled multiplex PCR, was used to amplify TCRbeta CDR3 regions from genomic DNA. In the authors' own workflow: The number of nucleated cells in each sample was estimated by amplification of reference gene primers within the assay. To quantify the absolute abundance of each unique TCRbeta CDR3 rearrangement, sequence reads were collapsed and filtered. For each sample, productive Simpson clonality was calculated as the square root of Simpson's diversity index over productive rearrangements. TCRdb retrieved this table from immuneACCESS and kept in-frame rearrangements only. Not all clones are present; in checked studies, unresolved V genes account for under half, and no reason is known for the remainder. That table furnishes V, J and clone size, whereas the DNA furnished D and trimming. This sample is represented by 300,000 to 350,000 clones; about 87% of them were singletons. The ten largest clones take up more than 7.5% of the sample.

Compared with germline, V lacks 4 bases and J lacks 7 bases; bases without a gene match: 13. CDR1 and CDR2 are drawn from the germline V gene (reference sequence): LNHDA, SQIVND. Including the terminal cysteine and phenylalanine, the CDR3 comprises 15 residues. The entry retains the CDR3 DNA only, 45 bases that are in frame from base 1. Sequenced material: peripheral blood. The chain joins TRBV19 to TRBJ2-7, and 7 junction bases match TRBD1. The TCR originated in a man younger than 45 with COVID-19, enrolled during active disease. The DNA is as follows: TGTGCCAGTAGTAGAGCACCGGGACAGTCCTCGGAGCAGTACTTC. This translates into CASSRAPGQSSEQYF. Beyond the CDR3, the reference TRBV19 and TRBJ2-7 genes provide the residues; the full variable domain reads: DGGITQSPKYLFRKEGQNVTLSCEQNLNHDAMYWYRQDPGQGLRLIYYSQIVNDFQKGDIAEGYSVSREKKESFPLTVTSAQKNPTAFYLCASSRAPGQSSEQYFGPGTRLTVT.